This T cell receptor (beta chain) was captured by sequencing in a study of blood T cells in healthy people across ages. A sample-barcoded 5' primer and a J-beta primer mix were used in a second PCR of about 7 to 12 cycles. TCRdb re-analysed the 5' RACE reads in MiXCR, keeping a single row per CDR3 protein. The profile shows 910,000 or so distinct CDR3 sequences, just over 50% of them singletons. There are 14 residues in the CDR3. The germline V gene has CDR1 SGHTA and CDR2 FQGNSA. V lost 3 bases, J lost 2 bases, and 9 bases lay in between. J is TRBJ2-3 and V is TRBV7-2; D is uncertain. This clonotype originated in a woman aged 55-70 years in good health. Sequencing was performed on blood. The DNA for the CDR3 is TGTGCCAGCAGCTTGGCTACTTACACAGATACGCAGTATTTT. As protein: CASSLATYTDTQYF.